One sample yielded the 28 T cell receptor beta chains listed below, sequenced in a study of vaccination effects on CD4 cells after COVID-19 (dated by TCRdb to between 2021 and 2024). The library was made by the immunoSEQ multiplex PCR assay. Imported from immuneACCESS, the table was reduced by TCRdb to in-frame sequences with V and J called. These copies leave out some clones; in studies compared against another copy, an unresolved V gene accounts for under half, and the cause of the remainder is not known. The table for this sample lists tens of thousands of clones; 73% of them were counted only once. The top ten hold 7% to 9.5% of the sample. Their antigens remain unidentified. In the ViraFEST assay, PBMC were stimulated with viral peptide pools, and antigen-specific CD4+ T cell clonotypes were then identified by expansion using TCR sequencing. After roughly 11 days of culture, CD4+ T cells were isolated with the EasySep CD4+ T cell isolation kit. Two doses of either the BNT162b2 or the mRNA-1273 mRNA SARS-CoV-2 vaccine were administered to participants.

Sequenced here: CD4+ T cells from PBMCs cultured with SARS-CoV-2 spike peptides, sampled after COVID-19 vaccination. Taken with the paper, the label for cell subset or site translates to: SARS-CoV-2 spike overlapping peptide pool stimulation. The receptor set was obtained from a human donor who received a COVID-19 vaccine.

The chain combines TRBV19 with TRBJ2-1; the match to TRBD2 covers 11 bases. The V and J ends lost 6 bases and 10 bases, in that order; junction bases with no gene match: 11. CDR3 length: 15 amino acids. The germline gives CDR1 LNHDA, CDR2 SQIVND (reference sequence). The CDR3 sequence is CASSDPGLAGREQFF. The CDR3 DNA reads TGTGCCAGTAGCGACCCCGGACTAGCGGGCCGGGAGCAGTTCTTC.

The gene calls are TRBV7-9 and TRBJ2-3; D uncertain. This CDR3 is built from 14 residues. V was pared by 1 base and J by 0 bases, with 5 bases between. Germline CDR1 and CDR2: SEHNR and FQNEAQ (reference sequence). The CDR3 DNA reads TGTGCCAGCAGCTTAGACGGGAGCACAGATACGCAGTATTTT. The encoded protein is CASSLDGSTDTQYF.

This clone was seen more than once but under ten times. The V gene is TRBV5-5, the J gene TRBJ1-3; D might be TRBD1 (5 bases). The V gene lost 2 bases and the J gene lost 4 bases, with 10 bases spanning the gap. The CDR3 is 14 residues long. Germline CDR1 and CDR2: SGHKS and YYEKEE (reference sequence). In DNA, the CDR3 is TGTGCCAGCAGCTTCGGACATTCGGGAAACACCATATATTTT. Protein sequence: CASSFGHSGNTIYF.

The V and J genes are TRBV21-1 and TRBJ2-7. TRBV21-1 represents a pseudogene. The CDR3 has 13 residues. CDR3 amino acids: CASSARARYEQYF. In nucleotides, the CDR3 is TGTGCCAGCAGCGCTAGGGCCCGCTACGAGCAGTACTTC.

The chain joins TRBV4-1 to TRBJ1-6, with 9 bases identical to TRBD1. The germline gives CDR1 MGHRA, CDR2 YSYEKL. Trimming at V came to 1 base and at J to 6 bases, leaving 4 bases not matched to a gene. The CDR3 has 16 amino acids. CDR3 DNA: TGCGCCAGCAGCCAAGTTGGGACAGGGATTAATTCACCCCTCCACTTT. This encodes CASSQVGTGINSPLHF.

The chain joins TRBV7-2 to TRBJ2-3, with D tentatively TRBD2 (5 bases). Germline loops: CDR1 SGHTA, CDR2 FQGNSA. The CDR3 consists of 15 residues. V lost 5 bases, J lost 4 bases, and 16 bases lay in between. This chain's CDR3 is CASSPQAVRADTQYF. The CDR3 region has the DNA TGTGCCAGCAGCCCCCAAGCGGTAAGAGCAGATACGCAGTATTTT.

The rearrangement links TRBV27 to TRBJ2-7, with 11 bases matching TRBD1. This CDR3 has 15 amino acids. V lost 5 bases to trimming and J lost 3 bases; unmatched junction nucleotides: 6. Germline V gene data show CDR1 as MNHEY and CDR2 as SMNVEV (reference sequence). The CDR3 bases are TGTGCCAGCAGTCCGACCGGGACAGGGGGCTACGAGCAGTACTTC. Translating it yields CASSPTGTGGYEQYF.

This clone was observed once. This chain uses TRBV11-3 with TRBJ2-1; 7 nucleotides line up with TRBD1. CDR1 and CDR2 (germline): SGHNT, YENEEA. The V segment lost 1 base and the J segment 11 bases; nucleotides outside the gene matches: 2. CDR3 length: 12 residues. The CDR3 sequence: CASSLGRGQQFF. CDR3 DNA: TGTGCCAGCAGCTTAGGTAGGGGGCAGCAGTTCTTC.

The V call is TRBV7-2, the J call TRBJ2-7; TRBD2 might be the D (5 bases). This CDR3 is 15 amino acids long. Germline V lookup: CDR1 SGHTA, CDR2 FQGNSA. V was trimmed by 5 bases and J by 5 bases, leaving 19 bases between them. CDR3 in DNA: TGTGCCAGCAGCCCTAGCACTCTCCTACGGGACGAGCAGTACTTC. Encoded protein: CASSPSTLLRDEQYF.

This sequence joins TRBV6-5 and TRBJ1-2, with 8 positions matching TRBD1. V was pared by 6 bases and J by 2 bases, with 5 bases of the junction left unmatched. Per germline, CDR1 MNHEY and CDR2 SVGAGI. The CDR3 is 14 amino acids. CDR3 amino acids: CASRRGQENYGYTF. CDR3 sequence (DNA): TGTGCCAGCAGGAGGGGACAGGAGAACTATGGCTACACCTTC.

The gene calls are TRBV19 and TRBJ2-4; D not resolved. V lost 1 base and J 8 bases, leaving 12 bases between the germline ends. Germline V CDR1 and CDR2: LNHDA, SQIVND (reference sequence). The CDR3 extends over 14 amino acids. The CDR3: CASSIGSPRDIQYF. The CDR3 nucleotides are TGTGCCAGTAGTATAGGAAGTCCAAGGGACATTCAGTACTTC.

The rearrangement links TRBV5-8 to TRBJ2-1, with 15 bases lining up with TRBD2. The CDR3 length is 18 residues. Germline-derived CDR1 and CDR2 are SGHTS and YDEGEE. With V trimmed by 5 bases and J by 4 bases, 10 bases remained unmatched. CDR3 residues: CASSYTGTSGGIYNEQFF. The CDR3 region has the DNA TGTGCCAGCAGTTATACCGGGACTAGCGGGGGGATATACAATGAGCAGTTCTTC.

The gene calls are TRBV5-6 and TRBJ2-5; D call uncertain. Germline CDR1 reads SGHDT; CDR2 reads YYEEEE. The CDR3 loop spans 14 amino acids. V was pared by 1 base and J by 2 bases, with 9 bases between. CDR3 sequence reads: CASSLRTAQETQYF. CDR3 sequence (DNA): TGTGCCAGCAGCTTGAGGACGGCTCAAGAGACCCAGTACTTC.

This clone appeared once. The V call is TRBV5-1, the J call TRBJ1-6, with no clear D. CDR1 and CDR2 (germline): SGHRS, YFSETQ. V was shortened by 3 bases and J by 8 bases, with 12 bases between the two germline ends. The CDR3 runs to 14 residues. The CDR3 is CASSWASEDSPLHF. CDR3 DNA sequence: TGCGCCAGCAGCTGGGCCTCGGAGGATTCACCCCTCCACTTT.

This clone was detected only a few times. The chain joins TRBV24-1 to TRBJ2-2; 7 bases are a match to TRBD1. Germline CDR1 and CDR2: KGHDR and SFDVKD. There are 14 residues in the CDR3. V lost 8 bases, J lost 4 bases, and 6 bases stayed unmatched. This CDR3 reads CATKTGTSTGELFF. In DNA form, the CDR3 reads TGTGCCACCAAGACAGGGACAAGCACCGGGGAGCTGTTTTTT.

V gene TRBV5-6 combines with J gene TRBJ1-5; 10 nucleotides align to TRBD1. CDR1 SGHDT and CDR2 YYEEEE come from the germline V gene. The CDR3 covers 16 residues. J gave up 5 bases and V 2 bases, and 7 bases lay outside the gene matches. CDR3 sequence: CASSLWGQGIHQPQHF. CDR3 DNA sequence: TGTGCCAGCAGCTTATGGGGACAGGGGATCCATCAGCCCCAGCATTTT.

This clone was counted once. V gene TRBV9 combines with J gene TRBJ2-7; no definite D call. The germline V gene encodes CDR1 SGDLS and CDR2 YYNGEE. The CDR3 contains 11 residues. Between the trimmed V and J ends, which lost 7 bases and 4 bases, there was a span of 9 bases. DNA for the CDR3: TGTGCCAGCGGACCCCCGTACGAGCAGTACTTC. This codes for CASGPPYEQYF.

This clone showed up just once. The CDR3 DNA follows: TGTGCCAGCAGTCACGCCGGGACTTCCTACTTC. Encoded protein: CASSHAGTSYF. The V and J genes are TRBV6-5 and TRBJ2-7; D is perhaps TRBD2 (6 bases). The germline CDR1 and CDR2 sequences are MNHEY and SVGAGI. The V end lost 5 bases, the J end lost 13 bases, and 15 bases lay between the germline ends. There are 11 residues in the CDR3.

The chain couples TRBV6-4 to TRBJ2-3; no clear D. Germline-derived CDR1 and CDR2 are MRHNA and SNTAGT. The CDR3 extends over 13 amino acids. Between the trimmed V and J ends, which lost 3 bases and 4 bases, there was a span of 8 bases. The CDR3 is CASSEVPADTQYF. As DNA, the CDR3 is TGTGCCAGCAGTGAGGTTCCGGCAGATACGCAGTATTTT.

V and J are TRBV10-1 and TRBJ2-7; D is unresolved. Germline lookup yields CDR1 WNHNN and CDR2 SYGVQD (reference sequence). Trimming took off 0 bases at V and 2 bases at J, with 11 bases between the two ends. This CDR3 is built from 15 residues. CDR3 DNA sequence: TGCGCCAGCAGTGAGTCGGGCAGCATGGCCTACGAGCAGTACTTC. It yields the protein CASSESGSMAYEQYF.

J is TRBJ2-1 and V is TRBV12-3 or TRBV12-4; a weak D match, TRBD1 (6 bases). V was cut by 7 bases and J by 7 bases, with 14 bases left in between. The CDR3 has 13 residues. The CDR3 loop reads CASTLTGTNEQFF. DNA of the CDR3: TGTGCCAGCACTCTAACAGGGACGAATGAGCAGTTCTTC.

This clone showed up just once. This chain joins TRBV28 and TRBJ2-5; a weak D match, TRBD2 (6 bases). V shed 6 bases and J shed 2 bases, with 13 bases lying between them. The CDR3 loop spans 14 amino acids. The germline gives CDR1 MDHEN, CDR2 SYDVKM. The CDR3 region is CASRTTGVQETQYF. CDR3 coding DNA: TGTGCCAGCAGAACCACGGGGGTTCAAGAGACCCAGTACTTC. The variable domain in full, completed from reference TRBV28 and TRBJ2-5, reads DVKVTQSSRYLVKRTGEKVFLECVQDMDHENMFWYRQDPGLGLRLIYFSYDVKMKEKGDIPEGYSVSREKKERFSLILESASTNQTSMYLCASRTTGVQETQYFGPGTRLLVL.

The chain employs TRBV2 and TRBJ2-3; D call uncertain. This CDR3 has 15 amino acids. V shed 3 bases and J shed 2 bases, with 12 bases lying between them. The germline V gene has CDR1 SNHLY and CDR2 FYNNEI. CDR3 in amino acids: CASSDSPLSTDTQYF. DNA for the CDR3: TGTGCCAGCAGTGACAGCCCTCTTTCCACAGATACGCAGTATTTT.

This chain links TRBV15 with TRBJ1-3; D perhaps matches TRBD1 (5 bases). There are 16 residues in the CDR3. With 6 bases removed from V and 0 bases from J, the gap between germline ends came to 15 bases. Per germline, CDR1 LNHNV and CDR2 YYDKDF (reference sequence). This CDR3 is CATSRGGQGSGNTIYF. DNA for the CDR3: TGTGCCACCAGTCGGGGGGGTCAGGGCTCTGGAAACACCATATATTTT. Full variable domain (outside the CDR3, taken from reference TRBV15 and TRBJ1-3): DAMVIQNPRYQVTQFGKPVTLSCSQTLNHNVMYWYQQKSSQAPKLLFHYYDKDFNNEADTPDNFQSRRPNTSFCFLDIRSPGLGDTAMYLCATSRGGQGSGNTIYFGEGSWLTVV.

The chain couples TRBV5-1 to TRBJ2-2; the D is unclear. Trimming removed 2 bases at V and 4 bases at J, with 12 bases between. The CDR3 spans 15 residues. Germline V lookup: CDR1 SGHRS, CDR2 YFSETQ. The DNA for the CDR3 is TGCGCCAGCAGCTTTAGGCAGTCTCCCACCGGGGAGCTGTTTTTT. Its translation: CASSFRQSPTGELFF.

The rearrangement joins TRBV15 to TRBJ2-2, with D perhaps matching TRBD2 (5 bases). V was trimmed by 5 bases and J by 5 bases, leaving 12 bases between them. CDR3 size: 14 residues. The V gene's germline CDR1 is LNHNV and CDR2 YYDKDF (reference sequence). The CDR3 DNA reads TGTGCCACCAGCCCGCTAGCCGTAACCGGGGAGCTGTTTTTT. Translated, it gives CATSPLAVTGELFF.

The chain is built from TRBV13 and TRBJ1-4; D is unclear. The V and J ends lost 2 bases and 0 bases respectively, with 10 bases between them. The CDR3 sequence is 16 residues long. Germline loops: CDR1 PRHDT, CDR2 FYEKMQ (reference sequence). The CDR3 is CASSLTHSATNEKLFF. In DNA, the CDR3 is TGTGCCAGCAGCTTAACTCACAGTGCAACTAATGAAAAACTGTTTTTT. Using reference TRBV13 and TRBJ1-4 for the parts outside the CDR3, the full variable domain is AAGVIQSPRHLIKEKRETATLKCYPIPRHDTVYWYQQGPGQDPQFLISFYEKMQSDKGSIPDRFSAQQFSDYHSELNMSSLELGDSALYFCASSLTHSATNEKLFFGSGTQLSVL.

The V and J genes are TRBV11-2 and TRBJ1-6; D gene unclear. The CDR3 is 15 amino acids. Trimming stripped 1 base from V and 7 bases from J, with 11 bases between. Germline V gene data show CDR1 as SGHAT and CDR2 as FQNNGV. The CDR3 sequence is CASSLGRMENSPLHF. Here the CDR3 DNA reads TGTGCCAGCAGCTTAGGCAGGATGGAAAATTCACCCCTCCACTTT.